Listed below are T cell receptor beta chains from one sample, sequenced in a study of human T cells and chemical hapten exposure. TCRdb re-called the RACE reads through MiXCR, storing one row per CDR3 protein. The sample has 150,000 or so distinct CDR3 sequences; 14% are singletons. Source: whole blood, taken in connection with sensitization to the hapten diphenylcyclopropenone (DPC). These receptor sequences come from a woman in her 30s with alopecia areata. Some clones in this sample may be carry-over from other donors' samples. The CDR3 runs from the conserved cysteine through the conserved F or W. A D gene is named only where the DNA matches it firmly. The size entry is marked missing in some rows and otherwise reads once, few, many or a size class.

j_call d_call clone_size v_call cdr3_nt cdr3_aa
TRBJ2-4 - - TRBV29-1 TGCAGCGTTGACTGTCAACGGGGCCGAGCCAAAAACAATCAGTACTTC CSVDCQRGRAKNNQYF
TRBJ2-2 - - TRBV4-1 TGCGCCAGCAGCCAAGATCCAGGTCGGCGTACCGGGGAGCTGTTTTTT CASSQDPGRRTGELFF
TRBJ2-7 TRBD1 few TRBV6-1 TGTGCCAGCACTGGCGCCGGACAGGGTAACGAGCAGTACTTC CASTGAGQGNEQYF
TRBJ2-1 - - TRBV6-2/TRBV6-3 TGTGCCAGCAGCTACGACCACTACCTCTACAATGAGCAGTTCTTC CASSYDHYLYNEQFF
TRBJ2-3 TRBD2 - TRBV27 TGTGCCAGCAGTCTGATAGCGGGGCGCACAGATACGCAGTATTTT CASSLIAGRTDTQYF
TRBJ1-1 TRBD1 many TRBV12-3/TRBV12-4 TGTGCCAGCAGGGAGACAGGGGCTGAAGCTTTCTTT CASRETGAEAFF
TRBJ1-2 TRBD1 few TRBV6-2/TRBV6-3 TGTGCCAGCAACAAACACCGGGACAGGGGGATTGGCTACACCTTC CASNKHRDRGIGYTF
TRBJ1-1 TRBD1 few TRBV29-1 TGCAGCGTCGGACAGGGTGGCATGAACACTGAAGCTTTCTTT CSVGQGGMNTEAFF
TRBJ1-2 TRBD1 - TRBV19 TGTGCCAGTATTGCGACAGGGTTTTCGGCTAACTATGGCTACACCTTC CASIATGFSANYGYTF
TRBJ2-7 TRBD1 few TRBV11-2 TGTGCCAGCAGCTTAGAGCTGGGACAGGGGTACGAGCAGTACTTC CASSLELGQGYEQYF
TRBJ2-7 - many TRBV3-1 TGTGCCAGCAGCCAACTTATCACAGGCCCCTACGAGCAGTACTTC CASSQLITGPYEQYF
TRBJ2-7 - - TRBV6-2/TRBV6-3 TGTGCCAGCAAACCGGGACGGCCTCTCCCCGAGCAGTACTTC CASKPGRPLPEQYF
TRBJ2-5 TRBD2 - TRBV20-1 TGCAGTGCCGCTCCGGGACTAGCGGGCTCGGAGACCCAGTACTTC CSAAPGLAGSETQYF
TRBJ2-7 TRBD1 - TRBV3-1 TGTGCCAGCAGCCGCGGACAGGGGAACTACGAGCAGTACTTC CASSRGQGNYEQYF
TRBJ1-1 - - TRBV29-1 TGCAGCGGGCAGGGTTTGAACACTGAAGCTTTCTTT CSGQGLNTEAFF
TRBJ2-4 - - TRBV20-1 TGCAGTGCGCAACAAGTGGTCGGGGCGGACATTCAGTACTTC CSAQQVVGADIQYF
TRBJ2-7 TRBD1 - TRBV10-1 TGCGCCAGTACCGGACAGGGAGGAGGCGAGCAGTACTTC CASTGQGGGEQYF
TRBJ1-6 - few TRBV2 TGTGCCACTACGTCGGATAGTTATAATTCACCCCTCCACTTT CATTSDSYNSPLHF
TRBJ2-7 TRBD2 - TRBV10-3 TGTGCCATCAGACCCACCTCCGGGACTAGCGGGAGCGTGGGTGAGCAGTACTTC CAIRPTSGTSGSVGEQYF
TRBJ2-3 TRBD2 - TRBV6-5 TGTGCCAGCAGTCCCCTCCGGGGGGGCAAGTACGGGAGCACAGATACGCAGTATTTT CASSPLRGGKYGSTDTQYF
TRBJ1-1 - - TRBV12-3/TRBV12-4 TGTGCCAGCAGTCTGTCAGACCGGGGGAAGGATTTCTTT CASSLSDRGKDFF
TRBJ1-6 - many TRBV3-1 TGTGCCAGCAGCCAGAACAGGAGTCCAAAGGATTCACCCCTCCACTTT CASSQNRSPKDSPLHF
TRBJ2-3 TRBD1 few TRBV29-1 TGCAGCGTTTCATCGACAGGGGGCTTAGATACGCAGTATTTT CSVSSTGGLDTQYF
TRBJ2-7 TRBD2 - TRBV20-1 TGCAGTGCTAGAGATAGGAGGAGCGGGAGTATAGGGGAGCAGTACTTC CSARDRRSGSIGEQYF
TRBJ1-5 - - TRBV20-1 TGCAGTGCTGGCCCCGCGAGGCAACATCAGCCCCAGCATTTT CSAGPARQHQPQHF
TRBJ2-2 - few TRBV6-2/TRBV6-3 TGTGCCAGCAGTCTAACGGCGCCAGAAAACACCGGGGAGCTGTTTTTT CASSLTAPENTGELFF
TRBJ1-2 - - TRBV28 TGTGCCAGCAGCACCGACTATGGCTACACCTTC CASSTDYGYTF
TRBJ1-5 - many TRBV28 TGTGCCAGCAGCCCCGGGGGGGACAATCAGCCCCAGCATTTT CASSPGGDNQPQHF
TRBJ1-4 - - TRBV5-1 TGCGCCAGCAGCTTGGAGTCGGGAAAACTGTTTTTT CASSLESGKLFF
TRBJ2-5 - once TRBV28 TGTGCCAGCAAGACCTTCCAAGAGACCCAGTACTTC CASKTFQETQYF
TRBJ1-6 - - TRBV28 TGTGCCAGCAGTTCCGGACGGTCACCCCTCCACTTT CASSSGRSPLHF
TRBJ2-7 - - TRBV29-1 TGCAGCGTTCTTGTTCAGGGTTCCTACGAGCAGTACTTC CSVLVQGSYEQYF
TRBJ1-4 TRBD1 many TRBV5-4 TGTGCCAGCAGCCCAGGGGGCGCGGGTGAAAAACTGTTTTTT CASSPGGAGEKLFF